The 7 T cell receptor beta chains below all came from one sample that was sequenced in a study of blood T cell repertoires in COVID-19. Clones were read by immunoSEQ multiplex PCR, and TCRdb kept only the in-frame ones, dropping some. The data contain some 110,000 clones, 86% of them singletons. Material for sequencing was peripheral blood. The receptors originated from a man between 65 and 85 years old who had recovered from COVID-19.

This clone showed up just once. The chain couples TRBV11-3 to TRBJ1-1; 8 bases map to TRBD1. The CDR3 length is 13 residues. Germline trimming cut 5 bases from V and 4 bases from J; bases unmatched to any gene: 3. CDR1 is SGHNT and CDR2 is YENEEA in the germline V gene. DNA of the CDR3: TGTGCCAGCAGCCTCGGACAGGGCACTGAAGCTTTCTTT. This gives the protein CASSLGQGTEAFF.

V and J are TRBV6-5 and TRBJ2-1; 8 nucleotides agree with TRBD2. There are 13 residues in the CDR3. The ends lost 6 bases at V and 7 bases at J; junction bases unmatched: 5. Germline V gene lookup returns CDR1 MNHEY and CDR2 SVGAGI. The CDR3 loop reads CASSKRELNEQFF. CDR3 bases: TGTGCCAGCAGCAAGCGGGAGCTAAATGAGCAGTTCTTC.

The rearrangement joins TRBV24-1 to TRBJ1-2; 8 positions agree with TRBD1. The J segment lost 2 bases and the V segment lost 3 bases, leaving 1 base of the junction unmatched. The germline CDR1 and CDR2 sequences are KGHDR and SFDVKD. This CDR3 spans 14 amino acids. The CDR3 nucleotides are TGTGCCACCAGTGATCGGACAGGGAACTATGGCTACACCTTC. It codes for CATSDRTGNYGYTF.

The chain combines TRBV24-1 with TRBJ2-1; 9 bases align to TRBD1. V lost 2 bases to trimming and J lost 4 bases; unmatched junction nucleotides: 5. In germline, CDR1 is KGHDR, CDR2 SFDVKD. The CDR3 consists of 16 residues. The CDR3: CATSDSGTGKYNEQFF. The CDR3 DNA follows: TGTGCCACCAGTGATTCCGGGACAGGGAAGTACAATGAGCAGTTCTTC.

The chain has TRBV3-1 (or the pseudogene TRBV3-2) and TRBJ2-2; D perhaps matches TRBD2 (5 bases). This CDR3 has 16 residues. CDR1 and CDR2 from the germline V gene are LGHDT and YNNKEL (reference sequence). V was trimmed by 3 bases and J by 6 bases, leaving 17 bases between them. CDR3 sequence reads: CASSQGYRDESGELFF. CDR3 in DNA: TGTGCCAGCAGCCAGGGGTACCGGGATGAATCCGGGGAGCTGTTTTTT.

The chain links TRBV18 to TRBJ2-2; TRBD1 might be the D (5 bases). V dropped 2 bases and J dropped 1 base, with 8 bases sitting between them. CDR1 and CDR2 from the germline V gene are KGHSH and LQKENI. This CDR3 spans 15 amino acids. CDR3 coding DNA: TGTGCCAGCTCACCAATCGGACAGAACACCGGGGAGCTGTTTTTT. It is translated as CASSPIGQNTGELFF.

The chain employs TRBV15 and TRBJ1-2; D is unresolved. V was shortened by 0 bases and J by 2 bases, with 13 bases between the two germline ends. The germline V gene has CDR1 LNHNV and CDR2 YYDKDF (reference sequence). The length of the CDR3 is 16 residues. The CDR3 region has the DNA TGTGCCACCAGCAGAGAACGTACAGCTCGGAACTATGGCTACACCTTC. It is translated as CATSRERTARNYGYTF.